The rows below give T cell receptor beta chains drawn from one sample of a study of STAT5B mutations in CD4+ large granular lymphocyte leukemia. Clones were read by immunoSEQ multiplex PCR, and TCRdb kept only the in-frame ones, dropping some. This sample yields around 29,000 clones, of which around four fifths are seen a single time; approximately 6.2% belongs to the top ten. Sample: CD4+ T cells from blood buffy coats. These receptors came from a human donor in good health. CDR3s include the opening cysteine and the closing phenylalanine or tryptophan. The D gene is left open where the match is weak. Size is stated for part of the rows, as once, few or many counts, or as a class when the clone is expanded.

TRBJ1-5,12,TRBV7-9,.,.,CASSRDDQPQHF,TGTGCCAGCAGCCGGGACGATCAGCCCCAGCATTTT
TRBJ1-1,13,TRBV7-6,.,.,CASSNPGNTEAFF,TGTGCCAGCAGTAATCCGGGAAACACTGAAGCTTTCTTT
TRBJ1-5,12,TRBV5-8,.,medium-sized,CASSLLVGPQHF,TGTGCCAGCAGCTTGTTGGTAGGGCCCCAGCATTTT
TRBJ2-5,16,TRBV5-1,TRBD2,.,CASSFAGLAGRETQYF,TGCGCCAGCAGCTTCGCGGGACTAGCGGGGAGGGAGACCCAGTACTTC
TRBJ2-5,14,TRBV10-3,.,.,CAIRTDREGEEQYF,TGTGCCATCAGGACGGACAGGGAGGGAGAGGAGCAGTACTTC
TRBJ2-3,15,TRBV19,TRBD1,few,CASSIGVQGADTQYF,TGTGCCAGTAGTATAGGGGTACAGGGGGCAGATACGCAGTATTTT
TRBJ1-1,13,TRBV5-8,TRBD1,.,CASSSNRQGAAFF,TGTGCCAGCAGCTCGAATCGACAGGGGGCGGCTTTCTTT
TRBJ2-2,14,TRBV5-4,.,.,CASSLARNTGELFF,TGTGCCAGCAGCTTGGCCAGGAACACCGGGGAGCTGTTTTTT
TRBJ1-1,15,TRBV7-6,.,.,CASSLELTQGRGAFF,TGTGCCAGCAGCTTAGAACTTACTCAGGGTCGCGGAGCTTTCTTT
TRBJ2-2,17,TRBV27,.,.,CASSGGLGTSGPGELFF,TGTGCCAGCAGTGGGGGCCTAGGAACCAGCGGGCCCGGGGAGCTGTTTTTT
TRBJ2-7,13,TRBV28,.,few,CASSSPGVHEQYF,TGTGCCAGCAGTTCCCCAGGGGTCCACGAGCAGTACTTC
TRBJ1-2,14,TRBV19,TRBD1,.,CASSRQGTNYGYTF,TGTGCCAGTAGTCGACAGGGAACTAACTATGGCTACACCTTC
TRBJ1-2,14,TRBV5-1,.,once,CASSLGQYGYGYTF,TGCGCCAGCAGCTTGGGACAGTATGGCTATGGCTACACCTTC
TRBJ2-2,16,TRBV28,TRBD2,.,CASSTTGGGVTGELFF,TGTGCCAGCAGTACCACGGGTGGGGGGGTAACCGGGGAGCTGTTTTTT
TRBJ2-4,17,TRBV4-1,TRBD2,.,CASSQEPGLGAKNIQYF,TGCGCCAGCAGCCAGGAACCGGGACTAGGAGCCAAAAACATTCAGTACTTC
TRBJ2-1,15,TRBV4-1,TRBD2,.,CASSHPGTTTGEQFF,TGCGCCAGCAGCCACCCCGGGACTACTACCGGTGAGCAGTTCTTC
TRBJ1-2,13,TRBV7-2,.,few,CASRPTGDYGYTF,TGTGCCAGCAGACCGACAGGTGACTATGGCTACACCTTC
TRBJ1-1,15,TRBV9,TRBD1,.,CASSVVGRGDTEAFF,TGTGCCAGCAGCGTAGTTGGCAGGGGGGACACTGAAGCTTTCTTT
TRBJ2-2,12,TRBV9,.,.,CASGKWSGELFF,TGTGCCAGTGGAAAATGGTCCGGGGAGCTGTTTTTT
TRBJ2-6,14,TRBV5-1,.,few,CASSSDTGANVLTF,TGCGCCAGCAGTTCGGACACAGGGGCCAACGTCCTGACTTTC
TRBJ1-5,15,TRBV19,.,.,CASSFRVDSNQPRHF,TGTGCCAGTAGTTTCAGAGTTGATAGCAATCAGCCCCGGCATTTT
TRBJ1-1,15,TRBV6-5,.,few,CASSYSRQLNTEAFF,TGTGCCAGCAGTTACTCGAGGCAGTTGAACACTGAAGCTTTCTTT
TRBJ1-1,15,TRBV5-6,TRBD1,.,CASSLRDRVWTEAFF,TGTGCCAGCAGTCTCCGGGACAGGGTATGGACTGAAGCTTTCTTT
TRBJ1-1,15,TRBV9,.,.,CASSVDGPSNTEAFF,TGTGCCAGCAGCGTAGACGGACCGTCCAACACTGAAGCTTTCTTT
TRBJ1-2,14,TRBV6-5,TRBD1,once,CASSMTGGHDGYTF,TGTGCCAGCAGTATGACAGGGGGCCATGATGGCTACACCTTC
TRBJ1-2,15,TRBV7-2,.,.,CASSLASTGEYGYTF,TGTGCCAGCAGCTTAGCTTCGACAGGCGAGTATGGCTACACCTTC
TRBJ2-6,18,TRBV7-8,TRBD1,.,CASSLAYRGESGANVLTF,TGTGCCAGCAGCTTAGCGTACAGGGGAGAATCTGGGGCCAACGTCCTGACTTTC
TRBJ1-6,13,TRBV7-9,TRBD1,.,CASSLGTDSPLHF,TGTGCCAGCAGCTTGGGGACAGATTCACCCCTCCACTTT
TRBJ1-2,17,TRBV28,.,.,CASSPVAGANLNYGYTF,TGTGCCAGCAGCCCTGTCGCAGGGGCGAACCTCAACTATGGCTACACCTTC
TRBJ2-7,13,TRBV6-6,.,.,CASSYSGTYEQYF,TGTGCCAGCAGTTACTCCGGAACCTACGAGCAGTACTTC
TRBJ2-5,17,TRBV15,TRBD2,.,CATSRDRTSGGKETQYF,TGTGCCACCAGCAGAGATAGAACGAGCGGGGGAAAAGAGACCCAGTACTTC
TRBJ2-1,17,TRBV7-8,TRBD2,.,CASSLVASGGAVYEQFF,TGTGCCAGCAGCTTAGTCGCTAGCGGGGGGGCTGTGTATGAGCAGTTCTTC
TRBJ1-6,14,TRBV7-6,TRBD1,.,CASSLQGAASPLHF,TGTGCCAGCAGCTTACAGGGGGCAGCTTCACCCCTCCACTTT
TRBJ2-3,16,TRBV6-1,.,.,CASSAKPRGLTDTQYF,TGTGCCAGCAGTGCCAAACCGCGGGGACTCACAGATACGCAGTATTTT
TRBJ1-2,14,TRBV6-1,.,.,CASSEGGGLDGYTF,TGTGCCAGCAGTGAAGGCGGGGGTTTGGATGGCTACACCTTC
TRBJ1-4,15,TRBV19,.,.,CASSKTGPTNEKLFF,TGTGCCAGTAGTAAGACCGGCCCAACTAATGAAAAACTGTTTTTT
TRBJ1-6,13,TRBV7-2,.,few,CASSFFGVAPLHF,TGTGCCAGCAGCTTCTTCGGGGTCGCACCCCTCCACTTT
TRBJ1-3,12,TRBV7-9,.,.,CASSQIRDTIYF,TGTGCCAGCAGCCAAATTCGGGACACCATATATTTT